The 3 T cell receptor beta chains presented below share a single source sample, sequenced in a study of vaccination effects on CD4 cells after COVID-19. Their specific antigens are unknown. Clones were sequenced by immunoSEQ multiplex PCR, and TCRdb holds only the in-frame ones, with some missing. This table holds about 38,000 clones, about two thirds found once. In the ViraFEST assay, antigen-specific CD4+ clonotypes were identified by expansion after peptide-pool stimulation. CD4+ T cell isolation took place after about nine days of culture. The study found no prior SARS-CoV-2 infection in the vaccine recipients, who tested negative for nucleocapsid antibodies. The sequenced sample was CD4+ T cells from PBMCs cultured with SARS-CoV-2 spike peptides, obtained before COVID-19 vaccination. The receptor set was obtained from a human donor who received a COVID-19 vaccine.

This sequence joins TRBV18 and TRBJ1-3; D is undetermined. The CDR3 sequence is 16 residues long. Trimming shortened V by 3 bases and J by 0 bases, and 12 bases separated the two germline ends. Per germline, CDR1 KGHSH and CDR2 LQKENI. Written as DNA, the CDR3 is TGTGCCAGCTCACCGCAACAGAGGAACTCTGGAAACACCATATATTTT. Its translation: CASSPQQRNSGNTIYF.

By sample share, this clone is medium-sized. The rearrangement uses TRBV6-2 or TRBV6-3 and TRBJ2-7; D remains unclear. The germline V gene has CDR1 MNHEY and CDR2 SVGEGT. The CDR3 is made up of 14 amino acids. Trimming left V 0 bases short and J 3 bases short, with 9 bases between. The CDR3 protein is CASSYSGRSYEQYF. The CDR3 DNA sequence: TGTGCCAGCAGTTACTCTGGCAGAAGCTACGAGCAGTACTTC.

The rearrangement uses TRBV19 and TRBJ2-2, with 7 bases that match TRBD2. Trimming removed 7 bases from V and 3 bases from J; junction bases left unmatched: 2. This CDR3 contains 13 residues. From germline, CDR1 is LNHDA and CDR2 SQIVND (reference sequence). CDR3 amino acids: CASMSGDTGELFF. DNA of the CDR3: TGTGCCAGTATGAGCGGGGACACCGGGGAGCTGTTTTTT.